This section outlines one T cell receptor beta chain sequence together with its context. The sample originates from a study of blood T cell repertoires in COVID-19. Overall study context: COVID-19 samples collected from the United States, Italy and Spain covered acute and convalescent phases.

The V and J ends lost 4 bases and 8 bases, in that order; junction bases with no gene match: 10. CDR3 length equals 15 residues. Germline V lookup: CDR1 MNHEY, CDR2 SVGAGI. In the source study's methods: Using reference gene primer amplification, nucleated cell counts were estimated. Assay: immunoSEQ multiplex PCR; the TCRdb copy retains only in-frame clones and omits some. V and J calls and clone size are those listed in that table; D and trimming were worked out from the DNA. The data show around 92,000 clones, with less than 85% seen just once and 3% to 4.5% held by the top ten. V is TRBV6-5 and J is TRBJ1-2; TRBD1 aligns across 10 bases. This sequence was found in a man in his 70s with COVID-19, enrolled during active disease. Specimen: peripheral blood. This CDR3 is CASSSPDRGSYGYTF. CDR3 nucleotide sequence: TGTGCCAGCAGTTCCCCGGACAGGGGGAGTTACGGCTACACCTTC.